The clone carrying this TCR beta chain was counted between two and nine times. The target antigen is unknown. The CDR3 covers 14 residues. V lost 6 bases to trimming and J lost 2 bases, with 16 bases between them. Per germline, CDR1 SQVTM and CDR2 ANQGSEA. The assay was immunoSEQ multiplex PCR, and TCRdb's table has in-frame clones only and misses some. The table has some 40,000 clones, roughly nine tenths seen once. This record belongs to a study of OX40 agonist ivuxolimab in advanced cancers. Overall study context: The dose-escalation group included hepatocellular carcinoma, melanoma, renal cell carcinoma and head and neck cancer.

Findings of the study overall: It was not determined which antigens were specifically recognized by the peripheral T cells that had undergone clonal expansion. Compared with others, partial responders at 0.1-3.0 mg/kg displayed clonal expansion among the lowest.

The sample was CD4+ or CD8+ T cells sorted from blood, taken in a trial of the OX40 agonist ivuxolimab. The V call is TRBV29-1, the J call TRBJ1-1, with a possible D match to TRBD1 (5 bases). The sequence was collected from an adult with an advanced solid tumor such as melanoma, head and neck, liver or kidney cancer. The CDR3 reads CSVPTGGPNTEAFF. Written as DNA, the CDR3 is TGCAGCGTCCCTACCGGGGGACCTAACACTGAAGCTTTCTTT. Based on the CDR3 plus reference TRBV29-1 and TRBJ1-1, the full variable domain is SAVISQKPSRDICQRGTSLTIQCQVDSQVTMMFWYRQQPGQSLTLIATANQGSEATYESGFVIDKFPISRPNLTFSTLTVSNMSPEDSSIYLCSVPTGGPNTEAFFGQGTRLTVV.